Listed below are T cell receptor beta chains from one sample, sequenced in a study of blood T cell repertoires in COVID-19. Here immunoSEQ multiplex PCR was the method, and the copy in TCRdb shows in-frame clones only, minus some. The sample has approximately 500,000 clones, 80% to 90% seen once. Specimen: peripheral blood. Source of these receptors: a human donor in a cohort sampled during active COVID-19. Each CDR3 is given with its conserved first and last residue. A D gene is named only where the DNA matches it firmly. Clone size is given for some rows only: seen once, a few or many times, or a class if the clone is expanded.

V	size	D	J	DNA	CDR3
TRBV30	once	NA	TRBJ1-3	TGTGCCTGGAGTCTAAAAAGCTCTGGAAACACCATATATTTT	CAWSLKSSGNTIYF
TRBV19	NA	NA	TRBJ1-5	TGTGCCAGTAGTCCCCAGGGACTCCGGAATCAGCCCCAGCATTTT	CASSPQGLRNQPQHF
TRBV2	NA	TRBD2	TRBJ2-1	TGTGCCAGCAGTTCCCAGCGGGGCAGCTCCTACAATGAGCAGTTCTTC	CASSSQRGSSYNEQFF
TRBV28	few	TRBD2	TRBJ2-1	TGTGCCAGCAGTCCGCCGGGACTAGCAATCTCCTACAATGAGCAGTTCTTC	CASSPPGLAISYNEQFF
TRBV7-9	few	TRBD1	TRBJ1-5	TGTGCCAGCAGCACCGGGACAGGGGGCTCTGGCAATCAGCCCCAGCATTTT	CASSTGTGGSGNQPQHF
TRBV28	NA	TRBD1	TRBJ1-1	TGTGCCAGCAGCCCCGGGACAGGGGTCACTGAAGCTTTCTTT	CASSPGTGVTEAFF
TRBV2	NA	TRBD1	TRBJ1-1	TGTGCCAGCCTCTCGACAGGGGGCGGCCATGAAGCTTTCTTT	CASLSTGGGHEAFF
TRBV25-1	NA	NA	TRBJ2-1	TGTGCCAGCAGTAACAGGTACAATGAGCAGTTCTTC	CASSNRYNEQFF
TRBV7-3	NA	NA	TRBJ2-2	TGTGCCAGCAGCCCCCCCGGGGTCCGCAACACCGGGGAGCTGTTTTTT	CASSPPGVRNTGELFF
TRBV28	NA	NA	TRBJ1-2	TGTGCCAGCAGTCAGCAGGGAAAAGGCTATGGCTACACCTTC	CASSQQGKGYGYTF
TRBV2	NA	TRBD1	TRBJ1-5	TGTGCCAGCAGTGATGCCCGGACAGGGGGCAACAATCAGCCCCAGCATTTT	CASSDARTGGNNQPQHF
TRBV15	NA	NA	TRBJ1-2	TGTGCCACCAGCTCCTACATGGGCCTGGAATATGGCTACACCTTC	CATSSYMGLEYGYTF
TRBV9	NA	NA	TRBJ1-2	TGTGCCAGCAGCCCCGGGGAGGGCCCAGGGTATGGCTACACCTTC	CASSPGEGPGYGYTF
TRBV19	NA	NA	TRBJ2-7	TGTGCCAGTAGGGACCAGGGGGGCTACGAGCAGTACTTC	CASRDQGGYEQYF
TRBV27	NA	NA	TRBJ1-2	TGTGCCAGCAGACCCCGCCCCTCTATGGGCTACACCTTC	CASRPRPSMGYTF
TRBV25-1	NA	NA	TRBJ2-1	TGTGCCAGCAGTGAATACTCCCAGCAGGGTTCCTACAATGAGCAGTTCTTC	CASSEYSQQGSYNEQFF
TRBV24-1	NA	TRBD1	TRBJ2-1	TGTGCCACCAGTGACCCGGGACAGGGCTCCAGTGAGCAGTTCTTC	CATSDPGQGSSEQFF
TRBV28	NA	TRBD1	TRBJ2-7	TGTGCCAGCATCGGGACAGGGGCGAACTACGAGCAGTACTTC	CASIGTGANYEQYF
TRBV10-3	NA	TRBD2	TRBJ2-1	TGTGCCATCAGTCCTTGGACTAGCTCGTTCTCCCATGAGCAGTTCTTC	CAISPWTSSFSHEQFF
TRBV5-1	NA	TRBD1	TRBJ2-2	TGCGCCAGCAGCTCCACCCCGACAGGGGGGACCGGGGAGCTGTTTTTT	CASSSTPTGGTGELFF
TRBV5-1	NA	TRBD2	TRBJ2-1	TGCGCCAGCAGGGGACTAGCGGGAGGATACTACAATGAGCAGTTCTTC	CASRGLAGGYYNEQFF
TRBV7-9	NA	TRBD2	TRBJ2-5	TGTGCCAGCAGCTTAGGGAGCGGGAGGGCCTGGGAGACCCAGTACTTC	CASSLGSGRAWETQYF
TRBV30	NA	NA	TRBJ2-7	TGTGCCTGGGGGGCAGTCTCCTACGAGCAGTACTTC	CAWGAVSYEQYF
TRBV2	NA	TRBD1	TRBJ1-1	TGTGCCACCCTCGGGGACAGCCTGAAGGCTTTCTTT	CATLGDSLKAFF
TRBV9	NA	NA	TRBJ2-2	TGTGCCAGCAGCCCTACCCTCGGGGAGCTGTTTTTT	CASSPTLGELFF
TRBV5-1	NA	TRBD2	TRBJ2-5	TGCGCCAGCAGCTTGGTAGGACTAGCGGGGTCACAAGAGACCCAGTACTTC	CASSLVGLAGSQETQYF
TRBV2	NA	TRBD1	TRBJ1-3	TGTGCCAGCAGTGAAAGAGGGGACAGGGGGCCTGGAAACACCATATATTTT	CASSERGDRGPGNTIYF
TRBV3-1/TRBV3-2	NA	NA	TRBJ1-5	TGTGCCAGCAGCATCAGGGTCAATCAGCCCCAGCATTTT	CASSIRVNQPQHF
TRBV7-3	NA	NA	TRBJ2-3	TGTGCCAGCAGCCCCACGGTGGCAGATACGCAGTATTTT	CASSPTVADTQYF
TRBV6-1	NA	NA	TRBJ2-1	TGTGCCAGCAGTGAACCAGCCTATCTAGCTCTTCCCCGGGGTGAGCAGTTCTTC	CASSEPAYLALPRGEQFF
TRBV7-9	NA	TRBD2	TRBJ2-3	TGTGCCAGCCATGAAGCGGGAGACACGCAGTATTTT	CASHEAGDTQYF
TRBV7-3	few	NA	TRBJ2-2	TGTGCCAGCAGCTTAAGCCAGGGTTGGGCCGGGGAGCTGTTTTTT	CASSLSQGWAGELFF
TRBV12-3/TRBV12-4	NA	NA	TRBJ1-1	TGTGCCAGCAGTTCCGGAGAGAACACTGAAGCTTTCTTT	CASSSGENTEAFF
TRBV25-1	NA	NA	TRBJ1-2	TGTGCCAGCAGTGAATTTGGACTCGGGGGCTACACCTTC	CASSEFGLGGYTF
TRBV9	NA	TRBD1	TRBJ1-1	TGTGCCAGCAGCGCACAGGGGACGGGTACTGAAGCTTTCTTT	CASSAQGTGTEAFF
TRBV18	NA	NA	TRBJ1-5	TGTGCCAGCTCACCACGGCAGGTCGATCAGCCCCAGCATTTT	CASSPRQVDQPQHF
TRBV5-1	NA	NA	TRBJ1-1	TGCGCCAGCGGAAGAGGGAACACTGAAGCTTTCTTT	CASGRGNTEAFF
TRBV30	NA	NA	TRBJ1-4	TGTGCCTCGACCAGGTGGGGGGCAACTAATGAAAAACTGTTTTTT	CASTRWGATNEKLFF
TRBV7-9	NA	NA	TRBJ2-5	TGTGCCAGCAGCTTGACAGGCGCGGGGGATCGAGAGACCCAGTACTTC	CASSLTGAGDRETQYF
TRBV30	NA	NA	TRBJ1-5	TGTGCCTGGAGGCAGGATGATCAGCCCCAGCATTTT	CAWRQDDQPQHF
TRBV9	once	NA	TRBJ1-1	TGTGCCAGCAGCGTTCGACCGGAGGGGACTGAAGCTTTCTTT	CASSVRPEGTEAFF
TRBV7-2	NA	NA	TRBJ1-3	TGTGCCAGCAGCTTATCGGGAAACACCATATATTTT	CASSLSGNTIYF
TRBV9	NA	TRBD2	TRBJ2-1	TGTGCCAGCAGCCCCGGACTAGCGGGAGGACCTAGCTCCTACAATGAGCAGTTCTTC	CASSPGLAGGPSSYNEQFF